The clone carrying this T cell receptor beta chain has just a few counts. Antigen: not known. These data come from a study of post-analysis software for immune sequencing data. The overall study: Recorded disease courses covered relapsing-remitting, secondary progressive and progressive-relapsing multiple sclerosis. Some patients had no subtype annotation.

Unique molecular identifiers tagged the TCR beta cDNA libraries. MiXCR was run by TCRdb on the PCR reads, yielding one entry per CDR3 protein. The sample has approximately 770,000 distinct CDR3 sequences; just over 45% are singletons. V shed 3 bases and J shed 3 bases, with 9 bases lying between them. CDR3 size: 13 residues. Per germline, CDR1 MNHNS and CDR2 SASEGT. Notes on the study in general: Patients used a few TRBV segments, including TRBV5-6, TRBV5-1 and TRBV20-1, more often than controls.

This sequence was found in a girl between 10 and 17 years old with multiple sclerosis. The chain carries TRBV6-1 and TRBJ2-7, with no clear D. Specimen: blood. The DNA for the CDR3 is TGTGCCAGCAGTGACAGTTTGGGCTACGAGCAGTACTTC. Residues: CASSDSLGYEQYF.